Included here is one T cell receptor beta chain sequence, with context. CDR1 is SGHAT and CDR2 is FQNNGV in the germline V gene. CDR3 length equals 16 residues. J lost 5 bases, V lost 3 bases, and 10 bases had no gene match. This record belongs to a study of blood T cell repertoires in COVID-19. For the study at large: The samples span acute and convalescent COVID-19 from the United States, Italy and Spain.

The data were produced by immunoSEQ multiplex PCR, yet TCRdb's version contains in-frame clones alone and is incomplete. This table holds some 290,000 clones, around 78% found once. The TCR sequence derives from a man between 60 and 70 years old who had recovered from COVID-19. The source material was peripheral blood. This chain connects TRBV11-2 to TRBJ2-5; 9 positions agree with TRBD1. The CDR3 DNA is TGTGCCAGCAGCTTTGGGACAGGGTACGGGGATGAGACCCAGTACTTC. This sequence encodes CASSFGTGYGDETQYF.